The rows below give T cell receptor beta chains drawn from one sample of a study of shared clonotypes between healthy human individuals. Profiled with immunoSEQ multiplex PCR; TCRdb holds only in-frame clones, not every one. This repertoire shows approximately 2.1 million clones, 85% to 95% found once; its top ten account for 0.39%. The sequenced material came from naive CD4+ T cells from PBMCs. These receptors all stem from a man younger than 35 in good health. Some clones in this sample may be carry-over from other donors' samples. CDR3s include the opening cysteine and the closing phenylalanine or tryptophan. A D gene is named only where the DNA matches it firmly. Rows give clone size only sometimes, using once, few, many, or a class for an expanded clone.

d_gene: TRBD1
abundance: .
v_gene: TRBV7-2
j_gene: TRBJ2-7
CDR3aa: CASSQTPHRGLSSYEQYF
CDR3nt: TGTGCCAGCAGCCAAACACCACACAGGGGTCTGAGCTCCTACGAGCAGTACTTC

d_gene: .
abundance: .
v_gene: TRBV28
j_gene: TRBJ2-7
CDR3aa: CASSSPSSYEQYF
CDR3nt: TGTGCCAGCAGTTCGCCGTCCTCCTACGAGCAGTACTTC

d_gene: .
abundance: .
v_gene: TRBV19
j_gene: TRBJ1-2
CDR3aa: CASSPTGANYGYTF
CDR3nt: TGTGCCAGTAGCCCGACAGGTGCTAACTATGGCTACACCTTC

d_gene: TRBD2
abundance: .
v_gene: TRBV19
j_gene: TRBJ2-4
CDR3aa: CASSTRLAVAKNIQYF
CDR3nt: TGTGCCAGTAGTACCCGACTAGCGGTAGCCAAAAACATTCAGTACTTC

d_gene: .
abundance: once
v_gene: TRBV4-2
j_gene: TRBJ2-3
CDR3aa: CASSQDREKRDTDTQYF
CDR3nt: TGTGCCAGCAGCCAAGATCGCGAGAAACGGGACACAGATACGCAGTATTTT

d_gene: .
abundance: .
v_gene: TRBV5-1
j_gene: TRBJ2-5
CDR3aa: CASSLVLPGETQYF
CDR3nt: TGCGCCAGCAGCTTGGTACTCCCTGGGGAGACCCAGTACTTC

d_gene: .
abundance: once
v_gene: TRBV4-3
j_gene: TRBJ1-1
CDR3aa: CASSAGGRFSTEAFF
CDR3nt: TGCGCCAGCAGCGCTGGGGGGCGGTTTAGTACTGAAGCTTTCTTT

d_gene: TRBD2
abundance: .
v_gene: TRBV18
j_gene: TRBJ2-1
CDR3aa: CASSPPASGRAVDNEQFF
CDR3nt: TGTGCCAGCTCACCACCGGCTAGCGGGAGGGCCGTCGACAATGAGCAGTTCTTC

d_gene: .
abundance: once
v_gene: TRBV7-9
j_gene: TRBJ1-1
CDR3aa: CASSPPGLASTEAFF
CDR3nt: TGTGCCAGCAGCCCGCCCGGTTTGGCATCCACTGAAGCTTTCTTT

d_gene: TRBD1
abundance: .
v_gene: TRBV19
j_gene: TRBJ2-7
CDR3aa: CASSIVGQGFYEQYF
CDR3nt: TGTGCCAGTAGTATAGTGGGACAGGGGTTCTACGAGCAGTACTTC

d_gene: TRBD1
abundance: .
v_gene: TRBV6-5
j_gene: TRBJ1-1
CDR3aa: CASSYSGTGETEAFF
CDR3nt: TGTGCCAGCAGTTACTCTGGGACAGGGGAGACTGAAGCTTTCTTT

d_gene: .
abundance: .
v_gene: TRBV10-3
j_gene: TRBJ2-5
CDR3aa: CAISAVGEEQYF
CDR3nt: TGTGCCATCAGTGCAGTCGGGGAAGAGCAGTACTTC

d_gene: .
abundance: .
v_gene: TRBV5-4
j_gene: TRBJ1-2
CDR3aa: CASSFGQHDDGYTF
CDR3nt: TGTGCCAGCAGCTTTGGGCAGCATGACGATGGCTACACCTTC

d_gene: TRBD2
abundance: .
v_gene: TRBV28
j_gene: TRBJ2-7
CDR3aa: CASSPPSGVGEQYF
CDR3nt: TGTGCCAGCAGCCCACCTAGCGGTGTCGGGGAGCAGTACTTC

d_gene: TRBD1
abundance: .
v_gene: TRBV5-1
j_gene: TRBJ2-4
CDR3aa: CASSLVTGGRDIQYF
CDR3nt: TGCGCCAGCAGCTTGGTGACAGGGGGACGGGACATTCAGTACTTC

d_gene: TRBD2
abundance: .
v_gene: TRBV5-1
j_gene: TRBJ2-3
CDR3aa: CASSLGLAGSADTQYF
CDR3nt: TGCGCCAGCAGCTTAGGACTAGCGGGATCAGCAGATACGCAGTATTTT

d_gene: .
abundance: .
v_gene: TRBV29-1
j_gene: TRBJ1-6
CDR3aa: CSVAVGDYSPLHF
CDR3nt: TGCAGCGTTGCGGTCGGTGATTATTCACCCCTCCACTTT

d_gene: .
abundance: .
v_gene: TRBV30
j_gene: TRBJ1-4
CDR3aa: CAWSVGRGGEKLFF
CDR3nt: TGTGCCTGGAGTGTGGGTAGGGGAGGGGAAAAACTGTTTTTT

d_gene: .
abundance: .
v_gene: TRBV28
j_gene: TRBJ2-7
CDR3aa: CASTRRAAEYEQYF
CDR3nt: TGTGCCAGCACCCGGAGGGCGGCCGAATACGAGCAGTACTTC

d_gene: TRBD1
abundance: .
v_gene: TRBV18
j_gene: TRBJ1-1
CDR3aa: CASSPQGQGMNTEAFF
CDR3nt: TGTGCCAGCTCACCACAGGGACAGGGAATGAACACTGAAGCTTTCTTT

d_gene: .
abundance: .
v_gene: TRBV28
j_gene: TRBJ1-2
CDR3aa: CASTTPAVNYGYTF
CDR3nt: TGTGCCAGCACGACCCCGGCGGTGAACTATGGCTACACCTTC

d_gene: TRBD2
abundance: .
v_gene: TRBV18
j_gene: TRBJ2-5
CDR3aa: CASSLLGAGTQETQYF
CDR3nt: TGTGCCAGCTCACTTCTGGGAGCGGGAACCCAAGAGACCCAGTACTTC

d_gene: TRBD2
abundance: .
v_gene: TRBV5-4
j_gene: TRBJ2-1
CDR3aa: CASSSRLADINEQFF
CDR3nt: TGTGCCAGCAGCTCCAGACTAGCGGACATTAATGAGCAGTTCTTC

d_gene: .
abundance: .
v_gene: TRBV14
j_gene: TRBJ2-7
CDR3aa: CASSPTAYEQYF
CDR3nt: TGTGCCAGCAGCCCTACCGCCTACGAGCAGTACTTC

d_gene: TRBD1
abundance: .
v_gene: TRBV18
j_gene: TRBJ2-5
CDR3aa: CASSQLGGPETQYF
CDR3nt: TGTGCCAGCTCACAGCTAGGGGGCCCAGAGACCCAGTACTTC

d_gene: TRBD2
abundance: .
v_gene: TRBV5-1
j_gene: TRBJ2-5
CDR3aa: CASKLAGRETQYF
CDR3nt: TGCGCCAGCAAGTTAGCGGGTAGGGAGACCCAGTACTTC

d_gene: .
abundance: .
v_gene: TRBV10-1
j_gene: TRBJ2-1
CDR3aa: CASSDPVPQTAYNEQFF
CDR3nt: TGCGCCAGCAGTGACCCGGTCCCCCAGACAGCCTACAATGAGCAGTTCTTC

d_gene: .
abundance: .
v_gene: TRBV9
j_gene: TRBJ2-1
CDR3aa: CASSAAGEFAYNEQFF
CDR3nt: TGTGCCAGCAGCGCAGCTGGGGAGTTTGCCTACAATGAGCAGTTCTTC